The entry below gives a single T cell receptor (beta chain) sequence along with its context. Its antigen is still unknown. This sample is part of a study of cytomegalovirus exposure and HLA in healthy donors. 13 Jbeta primers and 60 Vbeta primers were used for the PCR. Libraries were prepared by immunoSEQ multiplex PCR; TCRdb keeps only in-frame clonotypes and omits some of them. This table holds 250,000 to 300,000 clones, about 90% found once. General study findings and limits: Across donors, sequencing depth was assumed by presence/absence analyses to be roughly uniform.

The V end lost 5 bases, the J end lost 3 bases, and 8 bases lay between the germline ends. This CDR3 spans 13 amino acids. The germline CDR1 and CDR2 sequences are SGHAT and FQNNGV. The sequence was collected from a girl under 10 years old in good health and CMV-seronegative. V usage is TRBV11-2 and J usage is TRBJ1-5; tentatively, D is TRBD1 (5 bases). Sequencing was performed on PBMCs. The CDR3 DNA reads as TGTGCCAGCAGCAGAGGACACAATCAGCCCCAGCATTTT. Encoded protein: CASSRGHNQPQHF.